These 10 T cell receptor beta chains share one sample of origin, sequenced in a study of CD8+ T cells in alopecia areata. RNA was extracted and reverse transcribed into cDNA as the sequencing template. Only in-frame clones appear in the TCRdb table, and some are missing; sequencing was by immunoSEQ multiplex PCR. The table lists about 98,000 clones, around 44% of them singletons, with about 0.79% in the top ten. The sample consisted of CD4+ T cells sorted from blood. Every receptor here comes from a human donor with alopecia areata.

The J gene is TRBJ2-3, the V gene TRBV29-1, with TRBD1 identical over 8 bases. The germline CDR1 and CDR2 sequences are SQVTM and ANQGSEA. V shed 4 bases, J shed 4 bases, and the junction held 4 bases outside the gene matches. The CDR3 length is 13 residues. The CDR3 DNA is TGCAGCGTTGTACAGGGGGGCGCAGATACGCAGTATTTT. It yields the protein CSVVQGGADTQYF.

CDR3 residues: CASSLFASRDEQFF. CDR3 DNA sequence: TGCGCCAGCAGCTTGTTTGCTAGCCGCGATGAGCAGTTCTTC. The chain couples TRBV5-1 to TRBJ2-1; TRBD2 is a possible D gene (5 bases). V was clipped by 1 base and J by 8 bases, with 13 bases between them. The CDR3 has 14 residues. Looked up from germline, CDR1 is SGHRS and CDR2 is YFSETQ.

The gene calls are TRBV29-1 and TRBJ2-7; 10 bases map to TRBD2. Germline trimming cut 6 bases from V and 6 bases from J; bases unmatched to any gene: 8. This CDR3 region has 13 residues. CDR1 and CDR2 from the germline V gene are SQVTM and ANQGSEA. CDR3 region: CSVESASGGEQYF. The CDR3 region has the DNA TGCAGCGTGGAGTCGGCTAGCGGGGGCGAGCAGTACTTC.

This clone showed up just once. The CDR3 spells CASSSDPEAKNIQYF. The CDR3 region has the DNA TGTGCCAGCAGCTCGGACCCTGAGGCCAAAAACATTCAGTACTTC. J is TRBJ2-4 and V is TRBV5-6; D gene unclear. Trimming removed 3 bases at V and 1 base at J, with 11 bases between. There are 15 residues in the CDR3. From germline, CDR1 is SGHDT and CDR2 YYEEEE.

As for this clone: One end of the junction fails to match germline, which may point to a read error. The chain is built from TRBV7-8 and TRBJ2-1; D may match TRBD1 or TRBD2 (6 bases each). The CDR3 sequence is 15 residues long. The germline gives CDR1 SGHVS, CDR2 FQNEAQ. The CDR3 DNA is TGTGCCAGCAGATTAGGGGGGTCCTCCTACAATGAGCAGTTCTTC. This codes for CASRLGGSSYNEQFF.

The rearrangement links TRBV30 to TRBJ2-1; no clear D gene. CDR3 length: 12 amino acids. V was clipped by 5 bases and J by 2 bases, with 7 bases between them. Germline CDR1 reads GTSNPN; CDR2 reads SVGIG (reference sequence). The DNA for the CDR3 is TGTGCCTGGCGGCTAACCTACAATGAGCAGTTCTTC. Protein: CAWRLTYNEQFF.

The CDR3 coding sequence is TGTGCCTGGAGGGTGCAAAACACTGAAGCTTTCTTT. It is translated as CAWRVQNTEAFF. The chain couples TRBV30 to TRBJ1-1; D is undetermined. V dropped 3 bases and J dropped 2 bases, with 7 bases sitting between them. The CDR3 totals 12 residues. Germline CDR1 GTSNPN, CDR2 SVGIG (reference sequence).

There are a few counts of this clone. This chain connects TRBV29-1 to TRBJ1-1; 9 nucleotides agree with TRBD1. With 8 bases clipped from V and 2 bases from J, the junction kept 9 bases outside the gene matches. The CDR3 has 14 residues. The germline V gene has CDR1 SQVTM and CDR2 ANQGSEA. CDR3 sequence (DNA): TGCAGCTTTCGGACAGGGGCCGCAAACACTGAAGCTTTCTTT. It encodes CSFRTGAANTEAFF.

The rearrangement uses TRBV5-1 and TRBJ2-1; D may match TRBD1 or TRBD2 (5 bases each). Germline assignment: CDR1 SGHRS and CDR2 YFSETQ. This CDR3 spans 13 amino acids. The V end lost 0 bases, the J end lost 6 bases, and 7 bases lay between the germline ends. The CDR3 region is CASSLVGTNEQFF. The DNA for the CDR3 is TGCGCCAGCAGCTTGGTAGGGACCAATGAGCAGTTCTTC.

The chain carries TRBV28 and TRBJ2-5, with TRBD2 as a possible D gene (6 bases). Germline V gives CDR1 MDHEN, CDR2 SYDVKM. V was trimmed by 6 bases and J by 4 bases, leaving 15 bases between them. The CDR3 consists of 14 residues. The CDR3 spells CASSKQGRGETQYF. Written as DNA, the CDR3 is TGTGCCAGCAGCAAGCAAGGGCGGGGAGAGACCCAGTACTTC.